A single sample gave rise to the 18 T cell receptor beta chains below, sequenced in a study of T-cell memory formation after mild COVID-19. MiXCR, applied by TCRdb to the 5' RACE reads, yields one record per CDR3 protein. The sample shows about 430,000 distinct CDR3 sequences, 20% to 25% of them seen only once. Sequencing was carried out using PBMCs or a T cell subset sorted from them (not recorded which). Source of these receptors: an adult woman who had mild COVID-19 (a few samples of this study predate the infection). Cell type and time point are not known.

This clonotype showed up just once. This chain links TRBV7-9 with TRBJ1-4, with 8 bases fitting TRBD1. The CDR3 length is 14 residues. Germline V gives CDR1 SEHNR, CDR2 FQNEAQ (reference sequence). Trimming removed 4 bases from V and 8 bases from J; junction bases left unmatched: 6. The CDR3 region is CASSSQGVREKLFF. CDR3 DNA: TGTGCCAGCAGCTCACAGGGGGTTAGAGAAAAACTGTTTTTT. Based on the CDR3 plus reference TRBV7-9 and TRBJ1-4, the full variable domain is DTGVSQNPRHKITKRGQNVTFRCDPISEHNRLYWYRQTLGQGPEFLTYFQNEAQLEKSRLLSDRFSAERPKGSFSTLEIQRTEQGDSAMYLCASSSQGVREKLFFGSGTQLSVL.

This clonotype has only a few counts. DNA of the CDR3: TGTGCCAGCTCACCCCTAGAGAACAGGGGGACCTATGGCTACACCTTC. Its translation: CASSPLENRGTYGYTF. The gene calls are TRBV18 and TRBJ1-2; the match to TRBD1 covers 8 bases. This CDR3 has 16 residues. Germline assignment: CDR1 KGHSH and CDR2 LQKENI. V lost 3 bases and J lost 4; bases outside the gene matches: 10.

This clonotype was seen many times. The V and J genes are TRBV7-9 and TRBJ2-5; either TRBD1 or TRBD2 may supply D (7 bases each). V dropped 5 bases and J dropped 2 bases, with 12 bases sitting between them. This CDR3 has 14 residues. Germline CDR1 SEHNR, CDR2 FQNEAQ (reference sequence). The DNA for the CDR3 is TGTGCCAGCAGCCTCCAGGGGGGGCAAGAGACCCAGTACTTC. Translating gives CASSLQGGQETQYF.

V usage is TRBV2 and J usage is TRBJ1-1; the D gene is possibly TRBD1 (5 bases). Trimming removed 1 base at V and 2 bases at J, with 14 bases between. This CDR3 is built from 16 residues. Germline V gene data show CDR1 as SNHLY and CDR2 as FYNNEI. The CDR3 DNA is TGTGCCAGCAGTGAAGTGTCCGGGGCACTTAACACTGAAGCTTTCTTT. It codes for CASSEVSGALNTEAFF.

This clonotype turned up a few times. CDR3 sequence reads: CATSELARRTDTQYF. The CDR3 bases are TGTGCCACCAGTGAGCTAGCGAGACGCACAGATACGCAGTATTTT. The rearrangement uses TRBV24-1 and TRBJ2-3; possible D gene TRBD2, 6 bases. CDR1 and CDR2 from the germline V gene are KGHDR and SFDVKD. This CDR3 has 15 residues. Trimming removed 4 bases from V and 1 base from J, with 11 bases in between.

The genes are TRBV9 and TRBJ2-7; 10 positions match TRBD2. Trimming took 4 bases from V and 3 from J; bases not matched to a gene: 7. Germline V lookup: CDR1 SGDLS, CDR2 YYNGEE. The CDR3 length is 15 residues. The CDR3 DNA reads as TGTGCCAGCAGCTATGGACTAGCGGAAAACTACGAGCAGTACTTC. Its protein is CASSYGLAENYEQYF.

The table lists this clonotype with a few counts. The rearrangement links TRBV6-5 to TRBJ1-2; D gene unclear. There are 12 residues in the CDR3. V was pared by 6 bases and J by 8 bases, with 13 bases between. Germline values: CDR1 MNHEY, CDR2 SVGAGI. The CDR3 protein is CASRDSLHGYTF. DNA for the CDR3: TGTGCCAGCAGGGACTCGCTGCACGGCTACACCTTC.

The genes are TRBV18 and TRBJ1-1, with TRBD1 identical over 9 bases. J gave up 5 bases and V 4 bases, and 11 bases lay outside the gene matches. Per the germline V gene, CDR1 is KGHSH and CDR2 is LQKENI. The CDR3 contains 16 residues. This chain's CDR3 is CASSLQRDRALTEAFF. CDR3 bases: TGTGCCAGCTCACTACAGCGGGACAGGGCCCTGACTGAAGCTTTCTTT.

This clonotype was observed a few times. CDR3 nucleotides: TGTGCCAGCAGCAGAAAACCCCCTAGCGGGACCAGAAGCCGGGAGCTGTTTTTT. This sequence encodes CASSRKPPSGTRSRELFF. This sequence joins TRBV5-6 and TRBJ2-2; 9 nucleotides agree with TRBD2. The CDR3 loop spans 18 amino acids. Germline values: CDR1 SGHDT, CDR2 YYEEEE. The junction had 19 bases not matched to a gene; V was cut back by 4 bases and J by 9 bases.

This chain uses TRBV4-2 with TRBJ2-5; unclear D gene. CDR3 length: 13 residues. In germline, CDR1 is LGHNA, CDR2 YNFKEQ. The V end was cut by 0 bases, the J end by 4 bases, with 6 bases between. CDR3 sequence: CASSQDSGETQYF. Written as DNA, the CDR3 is TGTGCCAGCAGCCAAGATTCTGGAGAGACCCAGTACTTC.

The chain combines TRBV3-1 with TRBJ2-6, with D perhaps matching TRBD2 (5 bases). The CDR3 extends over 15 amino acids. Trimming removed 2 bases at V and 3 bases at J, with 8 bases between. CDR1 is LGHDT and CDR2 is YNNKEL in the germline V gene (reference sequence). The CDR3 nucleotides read TGTGCCAGCAGCCAACGGGGAAATGGGGCCAACGTCCTGACTTTC. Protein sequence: CASSQRGNGANVLTF.

In nucleotides, the CDR3 is TGTGCCAGCAGTGAACGGACAGGGGGCATCACTGAAGCTTTCTTT. Translation gives CASSERTGGITEAFF. The gene calls are TRBV2 and TRBJ1-1, with TRBD1 matching 11 bases. The CDR3 runs to 15 residues. Trimming at V came to 2 bases and at J to 4 bases, leaving 3 bases not matched to a gene. CDR1 SNHLY and CDR2 FYNNEI come from the germline V gene.

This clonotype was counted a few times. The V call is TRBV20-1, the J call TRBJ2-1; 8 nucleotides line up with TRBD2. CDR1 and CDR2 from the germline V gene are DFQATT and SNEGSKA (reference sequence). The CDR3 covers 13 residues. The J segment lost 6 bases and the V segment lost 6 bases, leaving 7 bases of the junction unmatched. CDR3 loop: CSAPPSGSNEQFF. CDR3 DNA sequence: TGCAGTGCCCCACCCAGCGGGAGCAATGAGCAGTTCTTC.

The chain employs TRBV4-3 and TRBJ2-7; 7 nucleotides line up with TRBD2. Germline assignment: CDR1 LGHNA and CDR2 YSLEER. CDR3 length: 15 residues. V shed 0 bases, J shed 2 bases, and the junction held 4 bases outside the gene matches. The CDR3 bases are TGCGCCAGCAGCCAAGAACCGGGAGGACCCTACGAGCAGTACTTC. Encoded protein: CASSQEPGGPYEQYF.

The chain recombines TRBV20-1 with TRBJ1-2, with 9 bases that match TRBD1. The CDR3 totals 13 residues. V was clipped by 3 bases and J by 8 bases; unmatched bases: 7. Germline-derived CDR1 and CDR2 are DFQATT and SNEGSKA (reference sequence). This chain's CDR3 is CSARTGGLKGYTF. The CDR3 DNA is TGCAGTGCTAGGACAGGGGGATTGAAAGGCTACACCTTC.

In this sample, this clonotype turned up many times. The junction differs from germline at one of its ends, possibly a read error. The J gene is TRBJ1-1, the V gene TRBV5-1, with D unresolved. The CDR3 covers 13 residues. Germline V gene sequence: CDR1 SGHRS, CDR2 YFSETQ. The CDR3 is CASSLGPNTEAFF. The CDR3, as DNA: TGTGCCAGCAGCTTAGGGCCGAACACTGAAGCTTTCTTT.

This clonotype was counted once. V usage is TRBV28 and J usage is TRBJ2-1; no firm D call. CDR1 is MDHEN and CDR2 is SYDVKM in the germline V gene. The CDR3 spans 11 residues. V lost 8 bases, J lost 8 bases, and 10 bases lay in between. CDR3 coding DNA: TGTGCCAGCCTGCGCCAGGATGAGCAGTTCTTC. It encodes CASLRQDEQFF.

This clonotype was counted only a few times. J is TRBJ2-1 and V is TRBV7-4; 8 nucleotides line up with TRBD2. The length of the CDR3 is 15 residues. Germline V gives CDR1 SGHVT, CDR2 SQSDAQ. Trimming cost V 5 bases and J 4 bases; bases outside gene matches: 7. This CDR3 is CASSGRTSRYNEQFF. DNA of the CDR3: TGTGCCAGCAGCGGGCGGACTAGCCGGTACAATGAGCAGTTCTTC.